The 14 T cell receptor beta chains below were found in one sample sequenced in a study of cytomegalovirus exposure and HLA in healthy donors. Vbeta (60) and Jbeta (13) primers were used in the PCR. Here immunoSEQ multiplex PCR was the method, and the copy in TCRdb shows in-frame clones only, minus some. The sample lists about 140,000 clones; roughly 75% were seen once. Material for sequencing was PBMCs. The receptors shown here come from a man aged 35 to 55 in good health and CMV-seronegative.

The J gene is TRBJ1-5, the V gene TRBV5-1; D not resolved. V was shortened by 0 bases and J by 0 bases, with 7 bases between the two germline ends. The germline CDR1 and CDR2 sequences are SGHRS and YFSETQ. This CDR3 has 15 residues. DNA of the CDR3: TGCGCCAGCAGCTTGGTCCCGGGTAGCAATCAGCCCCAGCATTTT. Its protein product is CASSLVPGSNQPQHF.

The CDR3 here is CASSFPPGGGTYYNEQFF. The DNA for the CDR3 is TGTGCCAGCAGCTTCCCCCCAGGCGGGGGGACATACTACAATGAGCAGTTCTTC. The chain uses TRBV7-2 and TRBJ2-1; 8 positions agree with TRBD2. The CDR3 runs to 18 residues. Trimming took 3 bases from V and 3 from J; bases not matched to a gene: 13. The germline V gene has CDR1 SGHTA and CDR2 FQGNSA.

The chain employs TRBV7-9 and TRBJ2-3, with D unclear. This CDR3 spans 15 amino acids. The germline V and J ends were trimmed by 7 bases and 0 bases, with 14 bases remaining between them. Germline-derived CDR1 and CDR2 are SEHNR and FQNEAQ (reference sequence). The CDR3 nucleotides read TGTGCCAGCACCCGTTCCACTTTAAGCACAGATACGCAGTATTTT. Its translation is CASTRSTLSTDTQYF.

V is TRBV19 and J is TRBJ2-1; 9 positions agree with TRBD2. The length of the CDR3 is 15 residues. V lost 3 bases to trimming and J lost 2 bases; unmatched junction nucleotides: 2. CDR1 is LNHDA and CDR2 is SQIVND in the germline V gene (reference sequence). For the CDR3, the DNA is TGTGCCAGTAGTATGAGCGGGGGGACCTACAATGAGCAGTTCTTC. Its protein is CASSMSGGTYNEQFF.

The V gene is TRBV5-1, the J gene TRBJ1-1, with 9 positions matching TRBD1. Trimming at V came to 5 bases and at J to 4 bases, leaving 6 bases not matched to a gene. The CDR3 is 14 amino acids. Per germline, CDR1 SGHRS and CDR2 YFSETQ. CDR3 residues: CASRLGTGSTEAFF. DNA of the CDR3: TGCGCCAGCAGACTAGGGACAGGGAGCACTGAAGCTTTCTTT.

CDR3 loop: CASSAFGQENIQYF. DNA of the CDR3: TGTGCCAGCAGCGCATTCGGACAGGAAAACATTCAGTACTTC. This sequence joins TRBV5-5 and TRBJ2-4; 7 bases agree with TRBD1. This CDR3 spans 14 amino acids. CDR1 is SGHKS, CDR2 YYEKEE, per germline (reference sequence). V gave up 4 bases and J gave up 5 bases; unmatched junction bases: 6.

This clone was seen a few times. The gene calls are TRBV29-1 and TRBJ2-2, with D perhaps matching TRBD1 (6 bases). This CDR3 contains 14 residues. CDR1 and CDR2 from the germline V gene are SQVTM and ANQGSEA. Between the trimmed V and J ends, which lost 4 bases and 4 bases, there was a span of 13 bases. CDR3 residues: CSVGSGAITGELFF. The CDR3 DNA sequence: TGCAGCGTTGGGTCAGGGGCCATCACCGGGGAGCTGTTTTTT.

J is TRBJ1-2 and V is TRBV30; TRBD1 agrees at 12 bases. The germline V gene encodes CDR1 GTSNPN and CDR2 SVGIG (reference sequence). The ends lost 4 bases at V and 4 bases at J; junction bases unmatched: 7. The CDR3 spans 15 residues. CDR3 region: CAWKDGTGGLYGYTF. The CDR3, as DNA: TGTGCCTGGAAGGATGGGACAGGGGGCCTCTATGGCTACACCTTC.

As for this clone: The same CDR3 arises from other DNA sequences in this sample as well. The gene calls are TRBV7-9 and TRBJ1-5; D remains ambiguous. The ends were cut back, 3 bases at V and 5 bases at J, with 5 bases in the middle. CDR3 size: 12 residues. Looked up from germline, CDR1 is SEHNR and CDR2 is FQNEAQ (reference sequence). The CDR3 DNA reads as TGTGCCAGCAGCTTCAGCGATCAGCCCCAGCATTTT. This translates into CASSFSDQPQHF.

V is TRBV11-2 and J is TRBJ1-2; no clear D gene. CDR3 length: 16 residues. V lost 1 base to trimming and J lost 4 bases, with 16 bases between them. Germline assignment: CDR1 SGHAT and CDR2 FQNNGV. The CDR3 sequence: CASSLGWRLSFYGYTF. CDR3 sequence (DNA): TGTGCCAGCAGCTTAGGTTGGCGGTTGTCTTTCTATGGCTACACCTTC.

This CDR3 is CASSEYGGRSTGANVLTF. CDR3 sequence (DNA): TGTGCCAGCAGTGAATATGGAGGCAGGAGCACTGGGGCCAACGTCCTGACTTTC. This chain links TRBV25-1 with TRBJ2-6; D perhaps matches TRBD2 (5 bases). V lost 0 bases and J lost 2, with 14 bases in between. The CDR3 covers 18 residues. Germline CDR1 MGHDK, CDR2 SYGVNS.

This clone was found once. The genes are TRBV19 and TRBJ2-5, with TRBD2 identical over 12 bases. Germline trimming cut 7 bases from V and 2 bases from J; bases unmatched to any gene: 2. The CDR3 has 14 amino acids. Per germline, CDR1 LNHDA and CDR2 SQIVND (reference sequence). The CDR3 loop is CASNGLAGQETQYF. The CDR3 DNA follows: TGTGCCAGTAACGGACTAGCGGGGCAAGAGACCCAGTACTTC.

V is TRBV5-1 and J is TRBJ2-5; 7 nucleotides align to TRBD1. CDR1 SGHRS and CDR2 YFSETQ come from the germline V gene. J gave up 9 bases and V 3 bases, and 14 bases lay outside the gene matches. This CDR3 is built from 15 residues. The CDR3 DNA sequence: TGCGCCAGCAGCTCTAGGGCAGGGGGTATGGAGGCCCAGTACTTC. It yields the protein CASSSRAGGMEAQYF.

This clone was seen a few times. V and J are TRBV13 and TRBJ1-2; a weak D match, TRBD1 (5 bases). The V end was cut by 5 bases, the J end by 8 bases, with 18 bases between. Germline V gene data show CDR1 as PRHDT and CDR2 as FYEKMQ (reference sequence). The CDR3 sequence is 14 residues long. As DNA, the CDR3 is TGTGCCAGCAGCCGGGGCGGGACTGATAGCGGCTACACCTTC. Residues: CASSRGGTDSGYTF. The whole variable domain, remainder taken from reference TRBV13 and TRBJ1-2, is AAGVIQSPRHLIKEKRETATLKCYPIPRHDTVYWYQQGPGQDPQFLISFYEKMQSDKGSIPDRFSAQQFSDYHSELNMSSLELGDSALYFCASSRGGTDSGYTFGSGTRLTVV.